Listed below are T cell receptor beta chains from one sample, sequenced in a study of blood T cells in healthy people across ages. TCRdb called the 5' RACE reads again in MiXCR, with one record for every CDR3 protein. The sample has 700,000 or so distinct CDR3 sequences; 40% to 50% are singletons. The sample taken for sequencing was blood. The receptors originated from a man older than 75 in good health. Both conserved end residues are part of each CDR3. The order of the fields is CDR3 protein, CDR3 DNA, clone size, V gene, D gene, J gene. A D gene is named only where the DNA matches it firmly. Clone sizes are given selectively: once, few, many, or a class where the clone is expanded.

CDR3aa: CASRESGGFETQYF
CDR3nt: TGTGCCAGCAGAGAGTCGGGGGGATTCGAGACCCAGTACTTC
abundance: .
v_gene: TRBV6-1
d_gene: TRBD2
j_gene: TRBJ2-5

CDR3aa: CASSPRAGAPNSPLHF
CDR3nt: TGTGCCAGCAGCCCGCGAGCAGGGGCACCGAATTCACCCCTCCACTTT
abundance: .
v_gene: TRBV7-9
d_gene: .
j_gene: TRBJ1-6

CDR3aa: CASSPRDRLYEQYF
CDR3nt: TGTGCCAGCAGCCCCCGGGATCGCCTCTACGAGCAGTACTTC
abundance: .
v_gene: TRBV7-9
d_gene: .
j_gene: TRBJ2-7

CDR3aa: CSARDPWTSTDTQYF
CDR3nt: TGCAGTGCTAGAGATCCTTGGACAAGCACAGATACGCAGTATTTT
abundance: few
v_gene: TRBV20-1
d_gene: .
j_gene: TRBJ2-3

CDR3aa: CASSPRDFTYNEQFF
CDR3nt: TGTGCCAGCTCACCACGGGACTTCACCTACAATGAGCAGTTCTTC
abundance: .
v_gene: TRBV18
d_gene: .
j_gene: TRBJ2-1

CDR3aa: CASSLDTDTRYF
CDR3nt: TGCGCCAGCAGCTTGGACACAGATACGCGGTATTTT
abundance: .
v_gene: TRBV5-1
d_gene: .
j_gene: TRBJ2-3

CDR3aa: CASSPTSGGKETQYF
CDR3nt: TGTGCCAGCTCACCGACTAGCGGGGGAAAAGAGACCCAGTACTTC
abundance: many
v_gene: TRBV18
d_gene: TRBD2
j_gene: TRBJ2-5

CDR3aa: CASSTPGTPDNEQFF
CDR3nt: TGTGCCAGCAGTACCCCGGGGACCCCGGACAATGAGCAGTTCTTC
abundance: many
v_gene: TRBV6-2/TRBV6-3
d_gene: .
j_gene: TRBJ2-1

CDR3aa: CASSLDPLGTNYGYTF
CDR3nt: TGTGCCAGCAGCTTAGATCCCCTTGGAACTAACTATGGCTACACCTTC
abundance: .
v_gene: TRBV7-9
d_gene: .
j_gene: TRBJ1-2

CDR3aa: CASSEMAGNYNEQFF
CDR3nt: TGTGCCAGCAGTGAAATGGCAGGGAATTACAATGAGCAGTTCTTC
abundance: few
v_gene: TRBV2
d_gene: .
j_gene: TRBJ2-1

CDR3aa: CASGAGVGGKLFF
CDR3nt: TGTGCCAGCGGGGCGGGGGTTGGTGGAAAACTGTTTTTT
abundance: .
v_gene: TRBV7-2
d_gene: .
j_gene: TRBJ1-4

CDR3aa: CASSQDLTNYGYTF
CDR3nt: TGTGCCAGCAGCCAAGATCTAACTAACTATGGCTACACCTTC
abundance: many
v_gene: TRBV4-2
d_gene: .
j_gene: TRBJ1-2

CDR3aa: CASSIQGTGNTIYF
CDR3nt: TGCGCCAGCAGTATTCAGGGTACTGGAAACACCATATATTTT
abundance: few
v_gene: TRBV5-1
d_gene: .
j_gene: TRBJ1-3

CDR3aa: CASSLVLGAYEQYF
CDR3nt: TGCGCCAGCAGCTTGGTGCTCGGTGCCTACGAGCAGTACTTC
abundance: few
v_gene: TRBV5-1
d_gene: .
j_gene: TRBJ2-7

CDR3aa: CASSLAVAGGSYNEQFF
CDR3nt: TGTGCCAGCAGCTTGGCGGTAGCGGGGGGTTCCTACAATGAGCAGTTCTTC
abundance: few
v_gene: TRBV5-6
d_gene: TRBD2
j_gene: TRBJ2-1

CDR3aa: CASSSRHGYNVLTF
CDR3nt: TGTGCCAGCAGCTCACGCCATGGCTACAACGTCCTGACTTTC
abundance: .
v_gene: TRBV7-8
d_gene: .
j_gene: TRBJ2-6

CDR3aa: CASRTPGQGKEQYF
CDR3nt: TGTGCCAGCAGGACACCGGGACAGGGGAAAGAGCAGTACTTC
abundance: few
v_gene: TRBV28
d_gene: TRBD1
j_gene: TRBJ2-5

CDR3aa: CSAHNPQTSRSSYEQYF
CDR3nt: TGCAGTGCTCACAACCCCCAGACTAGCCGGAGCTCCTACGAGCAGTACTTC
abundance: .
v_gene: TRBV20-1
d_gene: TRBD2
j_gene: TRBJ2-7

CDR3aa: CASITTTYTDTQYF
CDR3nt: TGTGCCTCAATAACTACTACATACACAGATACGCAGTATTTT
abundance: few
v_gene: TRBV30
d_gene: .
j_gene: TRBJ2-3

CDR3aa: CASSYTTGTAGKLFF
CDR3nt: TGTGCCAGCAGTTATACGACCGGGACAGCGGGAAAACTGTTTTTT
abundance: .
v_gene: TRBV6-6
d_gene: TRBD1
j_gene: TRBJ1-4

CDR3aa: CASSQKGSSYNEQFF
CDR3nt: TGTGCCAGCAGCCAAAAAGGGAGCTCCTACAATGAGCAGTTCTTC
abundance: few
v_gene: TRBV7-9
d_gene: .
j_gene: TRBJ2-1

CDR3aa: CAGSVGDTQYF
CDR3nt: TGTGCCGGGAGCGTGGGGGATACGCAGTATTTT
abundance: once
v_gene: TRBV30
d_gene: .
j_gene: TRBJ2-3

CDR3aa: CASILGGVSEQFF
CDR3nt: TGTGCCAGCATTCTTGGAGGGGTTAGTGAGCAGTTCTTC
abundance: .
v_gene: TRBV7-2
d_gene: .
j_gene: TRBJ2-1

CDR3aa: CATSGSGREQPQHF
CDR3nt: TGTGCCACCAGTGGCTCAGGGCGGGAGCAGCCCCAGCATTTT
abundance: few
v_gene: TRBV24-1
d_gene: .
j_gene: TRBJ1-5

CDR3aa: CASSMMSGTGWSYEQYF
CDR3nt: TGCGCCAGCAGCATGATGTCCGGGACAGGGTGGTCCTACGAGCAGTACTTC
abundance: .
v_gene: TRBV5-1
d_gene: TRBD1
j_gene: TRBJ2-7

CDR3aa: CASSYLSGFSYEQYF
CDR3nt: TGTGCCAGCAGTTACTTGAGCGGGTTTTCCTACGAGCAGTACTTC
abundance: few
v_gene: TRBV6-2/TRBV6-3
d_gene: .
j_gene: TRBJ2-7

CDR3aa: CSARPRGSGHGYTF
CDR3nt: TGCAGTGCTAGACCGAGGGGGTCGGGCCATGGCTACACCTTC
abundance: few
v_gene: TRBV20-1
d_gene: .
j_gene: TRBJ1-2

CDR3aa: CASSQVLADYYEQYF
CDR3nt: TGCGCCAGCAGCCAAGTACTAGCGGACTACTACGAGCAGTACTTC
abundance: few
v_gene: TRBV4-3
d_gene: TRBD2
j_gene: TRBJ2-7

CDR3aa: CASTAGQGRNNSPLHF
CDR3nt: TGTGCCAGCACCGCGGGACAGGGGAGAAATAATTCACCCCTCCACTTT
abundance: few
v_gene: TRBV27
d_gene: TRBD1
j_gene: TRBJ1-6

CDR3aa: CASARQAPGYEQYF
CDR3nt: TGTGCCAGCGCCCGACAGGCCCCTGGGTACGAGCAGTACTTC
abundance: few
v_gene: TRBV25-1
d_gene: .
j_gene: TRBJ2-7

CDR3aa: CASSSDRVDYGYTF
CDR3nt: TGTGCCAGCAGTTCGGACAGGGTAGACTATGGCTACACCTTC
abundance: .
v_gene: TRBV12-3/TRBV12-4
d_gene: TRBD1
j_gene: TRBJ1-2

CDR3aa: CASSYFKQGEAFF
CDR3nt: TGTGCCAGCAGTTACTTCAAACAAGGGGAAGCTTTCTTT
abundance: many
v_gene: TRBV6-6
d_gene: .
j_gene: TRBJ1-1

CDR3aa: CASSQVGRGETQYF
CDR3nt: TGTGCCAGCAGCCAAGTAGGTCGGGGCGAGACCCAGTACTTC
abundance: .
v_gene: TRBV3-1
d_gene: .
j_gene: TRBJ2-5

CDR3aa: CSANGLAGLQETQYF
CDR3nt: TGCAGTGCCAACGGACTAGCGGGACTCCAAGAGACCCAGTACTTC
abundance: few
v_gene: TRBV20-1
d_gene: TRBD2
j_gene: TRBJ2-5

CDR3aa: CASSLELGGDYEQYF
CDR3nt: TGTGCCAGCAGCTTAGAGTTAGGGGGCGACTACGAGCAGTACTTC
abundance: few
v_gene: TRBV7-8
d_gene: TRBD1
j_gene: TRBJ2-7

CDR3aa: CSAPTSGITDTQYF
CDR3nt: TGCAGTGCCCCTACTAGCGGAATCACAGATACGCAGTATTTT
abundance: .
v_gene: TRBV20-1
d_gene: TRBD2
j_gene: TRBJ2-3

CDR3aa: CASSRGLAGGDEQFF
CDR3nt: TGCGCCAGCAGCCGCGGACTAGCGGGAGGGGATGAGCAGTTCTTC
abundance: few
v_gene: TRBV4-3
d_gene: TRBD2
j_gene: TRBJ2-1

CDR3aa: CSVDLRDRATDTQYF
CDR3nt: TGCAGCGTTGATTTACGGGACAGGGCAACAGATACGCAGTATTTT
abundance: once
v_gene: TRBV29-1
d_gene: TRBD1
j_gene: TRBJ2-3

CDR3aa: CASSSRADPTDTQYF
CDR3nt: TGCGCCAGCAGCTCGCGGGCGGACCCCACAGATACGCAGTATTTT
abundance: .
v_gene: TRBV5-1
d_gene: .
j_gene: TRBJ2-3

CDR3aa: CSARDQTLGSTDTQYF
CDR3nt: TGCAGTGCTAGAGATCAGACGTTAGGAAGCACAGATACGCAGTATTTT
abundance: .
v_gene: TRBV20-1
d_gene: .
j_gene: TRBJ2-3

CDR3aa: CASSETTGEVEETQYF
CDR3nt: TGCGCCAGCAGCGAGACGACAGGGGAGGTCGAAGAGACCCAGTACTTC
abundance: .
v_gene: TRBV5-1
d_gene: TRBD1
j_gene: TRBJ2-5

CDR3aa: CASSQDGSANEQYF
CDR3nt: TGTGCCAGCAGCCAAGATGGGTCCGCGAATGAGCAGTACTTC
abundance: many
v_gene: TRBV3-1
d_gene: .
j_gene: TRBJ2-5

CDR3aa: CASSVDPGQGAPEGDTQYF
CDR3nt: TGTGCCAGCAGTGTCGATCCGGGACAGGGGGCTCCCGAAGGAGATACGCAGTATTTT
abundance: few
v_gene: TRBV12-3/TRBV12-4
d_gene: TRBD1
j_gene: TRBJ2-3

CDR3aa: CASSQDLESSGANVLTF
CDR3nt: TGCGCCAGCAGCCAAGATCTGGAGAGCTCTGGGGCCAACGTCCTGACTTTC
abundance: many
v_gene: TRBV4-3
d_gene: .
j_gene: TRBJ2-6

CDR3aa: CASNPREEASGQTDTQYF
CDR3nt: TGTGCCAGCAACCCCCGGGAGGAGGCTAGCGGGCAGACAGATACGCAGTATTTT
abundance: few
v_gene: TRBV27
d_gene: TRBD2
j_gene: TRBJ2-3

CDR3aa: CASSQDAQSSYEQFF
CDR3nt: TGCGCCAGCAGCCAAGATGCCCAGAGCTCCTACGAGCAGTTCTTC
abundance: .
v_gene: TRBV4-3
d_gene: .
j_gene: TRBJ2-1

CDR3aa: CASSPRAGSHYEQYF
CDR3nt: TGTGCCAGCAGTCCGAGGGCCGGTAGTCACTACGAGCAGTACTTC
abundance: .
v_gene: TRBV27
d_gene: .
j_gene: TRBJ2-7

CDR3aa: CASSYRGTVYSCEQYF
CDR3nt: TGTGCCAGCAGTTACCGTGGGACAGTTTACTCCTGCGAGCAGTACTTC
abundance: .
v_gene: TRBV6-2/TRBV6-3
d_gene: TRBD1
j_gene: TRBJ2-7

CDR3aa: CASSPQGGISNEQFF
CDR3nt: TGTGCCAGCAGTCCCCAGGGGGGCATATCCAATGAGCAGTTCTTC
abundance: .
v_gene: TRBV6-2/TRBV6-3
d_gene: .
j_gene: TRBJ2-1

CDR3aa: CASSQTRTQDTQYF
CDR3nt: TGTGCCAGCAGCCAAACACGGACCCAGGATACGCAGTATTTT
abundance: many
v_gene: TRBV3-1
d_gene: .
j_gene: TRBJ2-3

CDR3aa: CATSRDRRRDNQPQHF
CDR3nt: TGTGCCACCAGCAGAGATCGCCGGCGCGATAATCAGCCCCAGCATTTT
abundance: .
v_gene: TRBV15
d_gene: .
j_gene: TRBJ1-5

CDR3aa: CASSRGRENTGELFF
CDR3nt: TGTGCCAGCAGCCGAGGGCGGGAAAACACCGGGGAGCTGTTTTTT
abundance: once
v_gene: TRBV7-2
d_gene: .
j_gene: TRBJ2-2

CDR3aa: CASSPRRRGEQYF
CDR3nt: TGTGCCAGCAGTCCCAGACGCCGGGGAGAGCAGTACTTC
abundance: .
v_gene: TRBV28
d_gene: .
j_gene: TRBJ2-7

CDR3aa: CASSLAWDSTDTQYF
CDR3nt: TGTGCCAGCAGCCTTGCCTGGGACAGCACAGATACGCAGTATTTT
abundance: few
v_gene: TRBV12-3/TRBV12-4
d_gene: .
j_gene: TRBJ2-3

CDR3aa: CASSIQSPETQYF
CDR3nt: TGTGCCAGCAGTATACAGAGTCCGGAGACCCAGTACTTC
abundance: once
v_gene: TRBV28
d_gene: .
j_gene: TRBJ2-5

CDR3aa: CASSQEFRQAHYGYTF
CDR3nt: TGTGCCAGCAGCCAAGAATTTCGACAGGCTCACTATGGCTACACCTTC
abundance: .
v_gene: TRBV4-2
d_gene: .
j_gene: TRBJ1-2

CDR3aa: CASGDGYTF
CDR3nt: TGTGCCAGCGGAGACGGCTACACCTTC
abundance: .
v_gene: TRBV9
d_gene: .
j_gene: TRBJ1-2

CDR3aa: CASSTGLAGGGTDTQYF
CDR3nt: TGCGCCAGCAGCACGGGACTAGCGGGGGGCGGAACAGATACGCAGTATTTT
abundance: .
v_gene: TRBV5-1
d_gene: TRBD2
j_gene: TRBJ2-3

CDR3aa: CASSGTIATSEKLFF
CDR3nt: TGTGCCAGCAGTGGGACAATAGCAACTAGTGAAAAACTGTTTTTT
abundance: .
v_gene: TRBV2
d_gene: .
j_gene: TRBJ1-4

CDR3aa: CASSKDRPTGELFF
CDR3nt: TGCGCCAGCAGCAAGGACAGGCCCACCGGGGAGCTGTTTTTT
abundance: .
v_gene: TRBV5-1
d_gene: TRBD1
j_gene: TRBJ2-2